Presented here are 20 T cell receptor beta chains from one specimen sequenced in a study of blood T cell repertoires in COVID-19. The repertoire was sequenced with immunoSEQ multiplex PCR; TCRdb's copy has only in-frame clones and lacks some. The table records over 300,000 clones, 70% to 90% of them present only once. Sequenced: PBMCs or T cells enriched from blood (not recorded which). Receptor source: a man under 40 who had recovered from COVID-19.

The chain recombines TRBV4-1 with TRBJ2-1, with 12 bases aligning to TRBD2. The germline gives CDR1 MGHRA, CDR2 YSYEKL. This CDR3 has 16 amino acids. Trimming cost V 3 bases and J 4 bases; bases outside gene matches: 4. The CDR3: CASSQQLAGGYNEQFF. Here the CDR3 DNA reads TGCGCCAGCAGCCAGCAGCTAGCGGGGGGGTACAATGAGCAGTTCTTC.

The gene calls are TRBV4-3 and TRBJ1-3, with TRBD1 identical over 7 bases. The V gene's germline CDR1 is LGHNA and CDR2 YSLEER. This CDR3 is 17 amino acids long. The ends lost 4 bases at V and 0 bases at J; junction bases unmatched: 9. The CDR3 DNA is TGCGCCAGCAGCCCGGACAGGTCTTTGCCCTCTGGAAACACCATATATTTT. It codes for CASSPDRSLPSGNTIYF.

This rearrangement joins TRBV7-9 to TRBJ1-2, with TRBD1 as a possible D gene (6 bases). Trimming stripped 5 bases from V and 8 bases from J, with 12 bases between. Germline V CDR1 and CDR2: SEHNR, FQNEAQ (reference sequence). The CDR3 is 12 amino acids. This chain's CDR3 is CASSPQGYGYTF. The CDR3 region has the DNA TGTGCCAGCAGCCCACAGGGATACGGCTACACCTTC.

The chain carries TRBV29-1 and TRBJ1-2, with D possibly matching TRBD1 (5 bases). Germline lookup yields CDR1 SQVTM and CDR2 ANQGSEA. CDR3 length: 12 amino acids. V lost 1 base and J 8 bases, leaving 11 bases between the germline ends. CDR3 sequence: CSVEGGGYGYTF. The CDR3 DNA follows: TGCAGCGTTGAAGGGGGGGGTTACGGCTACACCTTC.

V usage is TRBV6-5 and J usage is TRBJ1-2; D may be TRBD1 (5 bases). Trimming took 6 bases from V and 8 from J, leaving 10 bases between them. This CDR3 comprises 11 residues. Germline-derived CDR1 and CDR2 are MNHEY and SVGAGI. CDR3 loop: CASRDRRGYTF. DNA for the CDR3: TGTGCCAGCAGAGACAGACGGGGCTACACCTTC.

The CDR3 reads CASSPGQGDGYTF. For the CDR3, the DNA is TGTGCCAGCAGCCCCGGACAGGGGGATGGCTACACCTTC. The V gene is TRBV5-8, the J gene TRBJ1-2; TRBD1 matches 10 bases. CDR1 and CDR2 (germline): SGHTS, YDEGEE. The CDR3 is 13 amino acids. Trimming at V came to 4 bases and at J to 6 bases, leaving 3 bases not matched to a gene.

This chain links TRBV6-2 or TRBV6-3 with TRBJ2-1; 10 bases agree with TRBD2. Germline V lookup: CDR1 MNHEY, CDR2 SVGEGT. This CDR3 is 16 amino acids long. Losses at the gene ends were 2 bases for V and 3 bases for J; bases not matched to a gene: 4. CDR3 DNA sequence: TGTGCCAGCAGTTACGGAGTAGCGGGGGGCTACAATGAGCAGTTCTTC. This translates into CASSYGVAGGYNEQFF.

The CDR3 region has the DNA TGCGCCAGCAGCTTGGCGGGCCGGGGGTACGAGCAGTACTTC. It encodes CASSLAGRGYEQYF. V usage is TRBV5-1 and J usage is TRBJ2-7; D is possibly TRBD2 (6 bases). The length of the CDR3 is 14 residues. V was cut by 0 bases and J by 4 bases, with 11 bases left in between. CDR1 is SGHRS and CDR2 is YFSETQ in the germline V gene.

The rearrangement joins TRBV29-1 to TRBJ1-5; TRBD1 aligns across 7 bases. V gave up 4 bases and J gave up 6 bases; unmatched junction bases: 6. Germline V lookup: CDR1 SQVTM, CDR2 ANQGSEA. The CDR3 covers 13 residues. CDR3 DNA: TGCAGCGTTGGGAGGGGGCTCGGTCAGCCCCAGCATTTT. Residues: CSVGRGLGQPQHF.

This clone was recorded once. The rearrangement uses TRBV7-3 and TRBJ2-3; the D is unclear. Germline V gene data show CDR1 as SGHTA and CDR2 as FQGTGA. V was shortened by 2 bases and J by 5 bases, with 11 bases between the two germline ends. There are 14 residues in the CDR3. CDR3 protein: CASSLERSGDTQYF. CDR3 nucleotide sequence: TGTGCCAGCAGCTTAGAGAGATCGGGAGATACGCAGTATTTT.

V gene TRBV7-9 combines with J gene TRBJ1-1; 8 nucleotides line up with TRBD1. CDR1 and CDR2 from the germline V gene are SEHNR and FQNEAQ (reference sequence). This CDR3 region has 15 residues. With 4 bases clipped from V and 0 bases from J, the junction kept 4 bases outside the gene matches. CDR3 loop: CASSSGQGLNTEAFF. CDR3 in DNA: TGTGCCAGCAGCTCAGGACAGGGCTTGAACACTGAAGCTTTCTTT.

The chain has TRBV9 and TRBJ2-5, with 8 bases matching TRBD2. Per germline, CDR1 SGDLS and CDR2 YYNGEE. The V gene end was trimmed by 0 bases and the J gene end by 1 base; junction bases not matched to a gene: 8. The length of the CDR3 is 17 residues. CDR3 sequence (DNA): TGTGCCAGCAGCGTAGCTACGAGGGCGGGGGGCCAAGAGACCCAGTACTTC. This translates into CASSVATRAGGQETQYF.

This clone was recorded once. V usage is TRBV24-1 and J usage is TRBJ2-5; 7 nucleotides align to TRBD1. This CDR3 spans 16 amino acids. Germline loops: CDR1 KGHDR, CDR2 SFDVKD. The V and J ends lost 4 bases and 0 bases, in that order; junction bases with no gene match: 7. The CDR3 DNA is TGTGCCACCAGTGACCCTCGGGACAGCAACCAAGAGACCCAGTACTTC. Amino acid sequence: CATSDPRDSNQETQYF.

V usage is TRBV24-1 and J usage is TRBJ2-1; TRBD1 matches at 9 bases. The germline gives CDR1 KGHDR, CDR2 SFDVKD. The CDR3 extends over 14 amino acids. Trimming took 5 bases from V and 4 from J; bases not matched to a gene: 2. The CDR3 DNA reads as TGTGCCACCAGTGTCGGGACAGGGTACAATGAGCAGTTCTTC. Residues: CATSVGTGYNEQFF.

This clone has a single count. The chain recombines TRBV5-4 with TRBJ2-7; unclear D gene. CDR1 SGHNT and CDR2 YYREEE come from the germline V gene (reference sequence). This CDR3 is built from 14 residues. Trimming removed 4 bases at V and 5 bases at J, with 16 bases between. CDR3 nucleotides: TGTGCCAGCAGCCAAGGTCTCTCAGGCCACGAGCAGTACTTC. Amino acids: CASSQGLSGHEQYF. Combining the CDR3 with reference TRBV5-4 and TRBJ2-7 gives the whole variable domain ETGVTQSPTHLIKTRGQQVTLRCSSQSGHNTVSWYQQALGQGPQFIFQYYREEENGRGNFPPRFSGLQFPNYSSELNVNALELDDSALYLCASSQGLSGHEQYFGPGTRLTVT.

The count of this clone is one. The chain employs TRBV7-9 and TRBJ2-5; D is uncertain. CDR1 is SEHNR and CDR2 is FQNEAQ in the germline V gene (reference sequence). This CDR3 has 17 residues. V was trimmed by 1 base and J by 4 bases, leaving 19 bases between them. The CDR3 coding sequence is TGTGCCAGCAGCTTAGATATCGACAATTTCTCCGGAGAGACCCAGTACTTC. Translated: CASSLDIDNFSGETQYF.

This chain links TRBV7-8 with TRBJ1-4; 7 positions agree with TRBD1. CDR1 and CDR2 from the germline V gene are SGHVS and FQNEAQ. The CDR3 sequence is 16 residues long. Losses at the gene ends were 4 bases for V and 6 bases for J; bases not matched to a gene: 11. This CDR3 reads CASSSPGGFGYEKLFF. The CDR3 DNA follows: TGTGCCAGCAGCTCGCCAGGGGGTTTCGGGTATGAAAAACTGTTTTTT.

Remarks on this clone: This sample includes further DNA sequences coding for the same CDR3. V and J are TRBV7-2 and TRBJ1-2; D is possibly TRBD1 (6 bases). Trimming left V 4 bases short and J 7 bases short, with 16 bases between. This CDR3 comprises 14 residues. The germline V gene has CDR1 SGHTA and CDR2 FQGNSA. CDR3 region: CASSSEGGVGGYTF. The CDR3 bases are TGTGCCAGCAGCTCAGAAGGGGGGGTGGGTGGCTACACCTTC.

This clone was seen a single time. V usage is TRBV6-5 and J usage is TRBJ2-7; TRBD1 agrees at 7 bases. Germline V gives CDR1 MNHEY, CDR2 SVGAGI. The CDR3 has 14 residues. Trimming cost V 8 bases and J 6 bases; bases outside gene matches: 13. DNA of the CDR3: TGTGCCAGCGGAGTCGGGACAGAGAGTCTCGAGCAGTACTTC. It is translated as CASGVGTESLEQYF.

V gene TRBV3-1 (or the pseudogene TRBV3-2) combines with J gene TRBJ1-2; maybe TRBD1 (6 bases). The V gene lost 5 bases and the J gene lost 3 bases, with 19 bases spanning the gap. The CDR3 is 16 amino acids. CDR1 LGHDT and CDR2 YNNKEL come from the germline V gene (reference sequence). CDR3 sequence (DNA): TGTGCCAGCAGCAGAGGGACACCGAGACCCCACTATGGCTACACCTTC. Its translation: CASSRGTPRPHYGYTF.